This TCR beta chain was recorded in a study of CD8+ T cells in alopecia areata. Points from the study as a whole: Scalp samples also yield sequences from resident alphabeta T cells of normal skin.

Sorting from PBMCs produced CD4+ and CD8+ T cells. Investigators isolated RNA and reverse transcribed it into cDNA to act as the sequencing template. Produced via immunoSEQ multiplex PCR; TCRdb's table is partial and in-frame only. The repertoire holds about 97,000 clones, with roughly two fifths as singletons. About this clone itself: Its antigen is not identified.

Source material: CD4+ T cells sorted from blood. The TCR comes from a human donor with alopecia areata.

The CDR3: CASSPGQAPSYEQYF. DNA for the CDR3: TGCGCCAGCAGCCCCGGACAGGCCCCCTCCTACGAGCAGTACTTC. This chain uses TRBV5-1 with TRBJ2-7; TRBD1 aligns across 7 bases. V shed 4 bases and J 0 bases; nucleotides not matched to a gene: 7. CDR1 is SGHRS and CDR2 is YFSETQ in the germline V gene. The CDR3 extends over 15 amino acids.